The T cell receptor beta chain under discussion was sequenced for a study of blood T cell repertoires in COVID-19. Study-wide context: Material from acute and convalescent COVID-19 was sourced from the United States, Italy and Spain. The analysed material was cDNA or gDNA that came from T cells, B-cell-depleted T cells, or PBMCs.

The Seattle site enrolled patients during active infection and followed them longitudinally. Under the authors' procedure: Reference gene primer amplification in the assay estimated nucleated cell counts. TCRdb keeps only in-frame clones here, not all; method: immunoSEQ multiplex PCR. The V and J calls and the clone size are those of that table, but D and trimming were determined from the DNA. The profile shows 250,000 to 350,000 clones, roughly 80% of them singletons. The CDR3 has 15 amino acids. The V and J ends lost 0 bases and 8 bases, in that order; junction bases with no gene match: 6. Per the germline V gene, CDR1 is SGHAT and CDR2 is FQNNGV.

The V and J genes are TRBV11-2 and TRBJ1-2; 10 bases line up with TRBD1. The clonotype originates from a human donor with COVID-19, enrolled during active disease. The donor label of this sample is uncertain. Sequencing used peripheral blood. This CDR3 reads CASSLEGTGVWGYTF. CDR3 in DNA: TGTGCCAGCAGCTTAGAAGGGACAGGGGTTTGGGGCTACACCTTC.